One T cell receptor (beta chain) is described in this entry. There is no known antigen for this receptor. No base quality values were provided; no much bigger clone lies one nucleotide off. From the cysteine through the phenylalanine, the CDR3 covers 16 amino acids. Only the CDR3 DNA stays, 48 bases, in frame from base 1. CDR1 and CDR2 were assigned from the germline V gene (reference sequence) as LNHDA and SQIVND. V and J are truncated by 7 bases and 5 bases respectively, leaving an intervening sequence of 21 bases. Participants in the prospective study were aged about 18 to 90 years, lived in 20 to 30 United States geographic areas, and enrolled through a virtual design. In the prospective study, cohorts were assigned on the basis of participant-reported clinical history obtained from a screening survey and a study questionnaire. In the prospective study, whole blood, serum and a nasopharyngeal or oropharyngeal swab were collected from each participant by mobile phlebotomists. Over an approximately two-month period, participants in the prospective study had the option of providing additional blood draws and questionnaires. Blood samples from the prospective study were shipped frozen or at room temperature prior to DNA extraction.

This entry is derived from a study of blood T cell repertoires in COVID-19 (dated by TCRdb to the early 2020s). Looking at the study overall: Collaborator samples came from the United States, Italy and Spain and covered acute and convalescent phases of COVID-19. The prospective study material was composed of cDNA or gDNA derived from T cells, B-cell-depleted T cells, or PBMCs. The dataset comprised deeply sampled blood TCRbeta repertoires from subjects exposed to, actively infected with, or recovered from COVID-19. The repertoires were released in a freely available public database intended as a resource for research on the immune response to SARS-CoV-2. Samples came from the ongoing ImmuneRACE study (first 160 participants) plus 1,254 subjects from 6 global collaborators. The sample metadata nearly always contained a de-identified subject ID, COVID-19 status, age in years and sex. HLA class I and class II types, where available, came from metadata supplied by the sample provider rather than from assay-based typing.

TCRbeta CDR3 regions were amplified from genomic DNA using the immunoSEQ Assay, a bias-controlled multiplex PCR. From the authors' description of their analysis: Nucleated cell counts per sample were estimated from amplification of reference gene primers within the assay. To quantify the absolute abundance of each unique TCRbeta CDR3 rearrangement, sequence reads were collapsed and filtered. Productive Simpson clonality was computed per sample as the square root of Simpson's diversity index over productive rearrangements. TCRdb limited this immuneACCESS table to in-frame rearrangements with V and J called. A share of clones is missing; checked studies link under half to unresolved V genes, and the rest is unexplained. V, J and clone size reflect that table, while D and trimming were determined from the DNA. The table for this sample lists hundreds of thousands of clones; roughly 90% of them were counted only once. The ten largest clones add up to more than 2% of the sample.

The full study reports these points: The amount of clinical and demographic metadata varied by source and participant and was provided uncurated.

The sequence was obtained from a woman in her forties with acute COVID-19. The V gene is TRBV19 and the J gene is TRBJ1-5, with TRBD1 tentatively as D gene (6 bases match). What was sequenced was PBMCs or T cells enriched from blood (not recorded which). CDR3 protein: CASTIGPRDTYQPQHF. The base sequence is TGTGCCAGTACCATAGGCCCCCGGGACACCTATCAGCCCCAGCATTTT. Outside the CDR3, residues come from the reference TRBV19 and TRBJ1-5 proteins, so the full variable domain is: DGGITQSPKYLFRKEGQNVTLSCEQNLNHDAMYWYRQDPGQGLRLIYYSQIVNDFQKGDIAEGYSVSREKKESFPLTVTSAQKNPTAFYLCASTIGPRDTYQPQHFGDGTRLSIL.